A single TCR beta chain is shown here with its context. Its antigen remains unidentified. This specimen comes from a study of OX40 agonist ivuxolimab in advanced cancers. In the study overall: Partial response was recorded in three patients: one hepatocellular carcinoma and two cutaneous melanoma cases. General observations from the study: Doses of 0.1 to 3.0 mg/kg were accompanied by clonal expansion of CD4+ and CD8+ blood T cells by week 6. Nonresponders included some who also had low normalized T-cell clonal expansion.

Profiling relied on immunoSEQ multiplex PCR, and the TCRdb table lists in-frame clones only, not all of them. The sample includes 65,000 to 80,000 clones, approximately 91% seen only once; the top ten take 0.38%. The cohort excluded patients with autoimmune disease history or systemic immunosuppression. Trimming at V came to 3 bases and at J to 3 bases, leaving 6 bases not matched to a gene. CDR3 length: 15 residues. Germline V gives CDR1 GTSNPN, CDR2 SVGIG (reference sequence). The chain employs TRBV30 and TRBJ2-7, with TRBD2 matching 12 bases. This sample comprised CD4+ or CD8+ T cells sorted from blood, obtained in a trial of the OX40 agonist ivuxolimab. The TCR sequence derives from an adult with an advanced solid tumor such as melanoma, head and neck, liver or kidney cancer. The CDR3 spells CAWSGTSGFFYEQYF. The CDR3 coding sequence is TGTGCCTGGAGCGGGACTAGCGGGTTCTTCTACGAGCAGTACTTC.